This entry features one TCR beta chain sequence. RNA, at 0.5 to 1 ug, was reverse transcribed with random hexamers. The CDR3 of TCR beta was amplified by immunoSEQ multiplex PCR across 54 Vbeta and 13 Jbeta. In TCRdb, the immunoSEQ multiplex PCR reads were re-called with MiXCR into one record per CDR3 protein. Counted here are 70,000 to 85,000 distinct CDR3 sequences, approximately 96% occurring once; the ten biggest clones make up around 0.41%. Patients with Susac syndrome fulfilled recently defined diagnostic criteria for definite or probable disease. This CDR3 is 15 amino acids long. CDR1 and CDR2 (germline): DFQATT, SNEGSKA (reference sequence). With 0 bases removed from V and 2 bases from J, the gap between germline ends came to 14 bases. The entry originates in a study of CD8 T cells in Susac syndrome. Study details: Patients with Susac syndrome, at blood draw, were therapy-naive, on corticosteroids, or on intravenous immunoglobulin alone.

The sample was CD8+ T cells from PBMCs. The chain uses TRBV20-1 and TRBJ2-7; the D is unclear. The origin of this receptor is a human donor with Susac syndrome. DNA for the CDR3: TGCAGTGCTAGAGAATCCACGAAACTTACCTACGAGCAGTACTTC. This gives the protein CSARESTKLTYEQYF.